This TCR beta chain was obtained from a study of cytomegalovirus exposure and HLA in healthy donors. Study-wide results and limits: It was assumed in the presence/absence analyses that sequencing depth was roughly uniform across donors. One cluster of highly shared sequence variants probably arose as a sequencing artifact.

The sample holds a few counts of this clone. What it binds is unknown. The germline CDR1 and CDR2 sequences are SGHVS and FNYEAQ. The CDR3 is made up of 14 amino acids. With V trimmed by 5 bases and J by 0 bases, 4 bases remained unmatched. A multiplex PCR was run with 60 Vbeta primers and 13 Jbeta primers. Libraries were prepared by immunoSEQ multiplex PCR; TCRdb keeps only in-frame clonotypes and omits some of them. The data hold 150,000 to 200,000 clones, with roughly 85% observed a single time. This clonotype originated in a woman aged 45-60 years in good health and CMV-seropositive. This chain joins TRBV7-6 and TRBJ2-7; 7 nucleotides align to TRBD1. Material for sequencing was PBMCs. The CDR3 nucleotides are TGTGCCAGCAGCCGAGGGGACAGCTCCTACGAGCAGTACTTC. It yields the protein CASSRGDSSYEQYF.